Listed below are T cell receptor beta chains from one sample, sequenced in a study of human T cells and chemical hapten exposure. TCRdb re-derived calls from the RACE reads in MiXCR, one entry per CDR3 protein. The sample carries fewer than 400,000 distinct CDR3 sequences, around 7% recorded once. The sequences come from whole blood, collected in connection with sensitization to the hapten diphenylcyclopropenone (DPC). The receptors come from a woman between 18 and 30 years old with alopecia areata. Some clones in this sample may be carry-over from other donors' samples. Both conserved end residues are part of each CDR3. D genes are given only for firm matches. Not all rows give a size; the values are once, few, many and, for expanded clones, a class.

D gene	J gene	clone size	V gene	CDR3 DNA	CDR3 protein
.	TRBJ2-7	.	TRBV7-9	TGTGCCAGCGGGTACAGCAGCTACGAGCAGTACTTC	CASGYSSYEQYF
.	TRBJ2-1	.	TRBV28	TGTGCCAGCAGCCCCGATGGGGATGAGCAGTTCTTC	CASSPDGDEQFF
TRBD2	TRBJ2-3	many	TRBV29-1	TGCAGCGTTGAAACTGGGCGGGGGGGAACAGATACGCAGTATTTT	CSVETGRGGTDTQYF
.	TRBJ2-7	.	TRBV7-6	TGTGCCAGCAGCTTATTCGCGGGGCCCTCCTACGAGCAGTACTTC	CASSLFAGPSYEQYF
TRBD1	TRBJ2-1	.	TRBV28	TGTGCCAGCAGTCCGTTACAGGGGAAAAAATACAATGAGCAGTTCTTC	CASSPLQGKKYNEQFF
.	TRBJ1-1	few	TRBV6-5	TGTGCCAGCAGGAGGGAGTTTGAAGCTTTCTTT	CASRREFEAFF
TRBD1	TRBJ1-4	few	TRBV13	TGTGCCAGCAGCGTCAGGGGGCATGAAAAACTGTTTTTT	CASSVRGHEKLFF
TRBD1	TRBJ1-2	.	TRBV5-6	TGTGCCAGCAGCCCGAGAGAACAGGGGACGGCCTATGGCTACACCTTC	CASSPREQGTAYGYTF
.	TRBJ2-5	few	TRBV7-2	TGTGCCAGCAGCTTAGAAAAGCGAGCAGAGACCCAGTACTTC	CASSLEKRAETQYF
.	TRBJ1-1	few	TRBV3-1	TGTGCCAGCAGCCAAAGTCACAGGGAATACACTGAAGCTTTCTTT	CASSQSHREYTEAFF
.	TRBJ1-1	few	TRBV28	TGTGCCAGCAGGTGGACATCCGAGAACACTGAAGCTTTCTTT	CASRWTSENTEAFF
.	TRBJ2-3	few	TRBV20-1	TGCAGTGCTAGAGTGACAGATACGCAGTATTTT	CSARVTDTQYF
.	TRBJ2-4	.	TRBV9	TGTGCCAGCAGCCCCCAGATGATAGCCAAAAACATTCAGTACTTC	CASSPQMIAKNIQYF
TRBD1	TRBJ1-4	few	TRBV12-3/TRBV12-4	TGTGCCAGCAGTTTAGTCTCCGGTCCGGGACAGGGAAATGAAAAACTGTTTTTT	CASSLVSGPGQGNEKLFF
.	TRBJ2-7	many	TRBV6-2/TRBV6-3	TGTGCCAGCAGTTCAGCCCTTCCGGGGGGACACTCCTACGAGCAGTACTTC	CASSSALPGGHSYEQYF
TRBD1	TRBJ1-6	.	TRBV20-1	TGCAGTGCTAGAGCGGGACAGGGGAATTCACCCCTCCACTTT	CSARAGQGNSPLHF
.	TRBJ1-2	.	TRBV5-6	TGTGCCAGCAGCCGGGATGCCCATGGCTACACCTTC	CASSRDAHGYTF
.	TRBJ2-1	many	TRBV29-1	TGCAGCGTTCCCCGCAATGAGCAGTTCTTC	CSVPRNEQFF
TRBD2	TRBJ2-3	.	TRBV11-2	TGTGCCAGCAGCTCCGCGGGGGGCTTTGGAACAGATACGCAGTATTTT	CASSSAGGFGTDTQYF
TRBD2	TRBJ2-5	once	TRBV5-1	TGCGCCAGCAGCTCTACCCCCGGCGGGGGGCAGCAAGAGACCCAGTACTTC	CASSSTPGGGQQETQYF
TRBD1	TRBJ1-1	.	TRBV3-1	TGTGCCAGCAGCCAGGGACAGGGGGCGCGCACTGAAGCTTTCTTT	CASSQGQGARTEAFF
TRBD1	TRBJ2-5	.	TRBV5-8	TGTGCCAGCAGCCTGGGACAGGGGCGACATCAAGAGACCCAGTACTTC	CASSLGQGRHQETQYF
TRBD1	TRBJ1-2	.	TRBV29-1	TGCAGCGTTGAACGAAGGGGGCAAGACTATGGCTACACCTTC	CSVERRGQDYGYTF
.	TRBJ2-1	many	TRBV7-8	TGTGCCAGCAGCTTAGGACGCCGGGGGTCGTACAATGAGCAGTTCTTC	CASSLGRRGSYNEQFF
.	TRBJ2-5	few	TRBV24-1	TGTGCCACCAGTGATTCGACAAGAGTGGAGACCCAGTACTTC	CATSDSTRVETQYF
.	TRBJ1-6	few	TRBV7-2	TGTGCCAGCAGCTTATCCGTTTTGAGCTCCTATAATTCACCCCTCCACTTT	CASSLSVLSSYNSPLHF
TRBD2	TRBJ2-2	.	TRBV7-2	TGTGCCAGCAGCTTAGTTGGGACTAGCACCGGGGAGCTGTTTTTT	CASSLVGTSTGELFF
.	TRBJ2-3	many	TRBV27	TGTGCCAGCAGTTTGTGGGCGGGGATCACAGATACGCAGTATTTT	CASSLWAGITDTQYF
.	TRBJ2-1	few	TRBV29-1	TGCAGCGTTGGACAACCTTACAATGAGCAGTTCTTC	CSVGQPYNEQFF
.	TRBJ1-1	.	TRBV4-3	TGCGCCAGCAGCCAAGACAGACACATGAACACTGAAGCTTTCTTT	CASSQDRHMNTEAFF
TRBD1	TRBJ1-3	few	TRBV18	TGTGCCAGCTCATCGCAAGACAGGGGCTCTGGAAACACCATATATTTT	CASSSQDRGSGNTIYF
TRBD2	TRBJ2-3	.	TRBV9	TGTGCCAGCAGCGCCCAATTAGGACTAGCGGGGGAGACTAGCACAGATACGCAGTATTTT	CASSAQLGLAGETSTDTQYF
.	TRBJ2-3	many	TRBV20-1	TGCAGTGCTAGAGATGGGGTAGCAGCGCGCACAGATACGCAGTATTTT	CSARDGVAARTDTQYF
.	TRBJ1-5	few	TRBV10-3	TGTGCCATCAGTGAGTCGGGGCAGGGCGCGTGGGGGCCCCAGCATTTT	CAISESGQGAWGPQHF
.	TRBJ2-7	many	TRBV28	TGTGCCAGCAGTCGTACAACCGGGACCTATACCTACGAGCAGTACTTC	CASSRTTGTYTYEQYF
.	TRBJ2-3	.	TRBV20-1	TGCAGTGCTAGAGATGGGGGACGGATTAGCACAGATACGCAGTATTTT	CSARDGGRISTDTQYF
TRBD1	TRBJ1-6	few	TRBV6-2/TRBV6-3	TGTGCCAGCAGTTGGGGTGCCAGGGGGACCATCAATTCACCCCTCCACTTT	CASSWGARGTINSPLHF
.	TRBJ1-3	.	TRBV7-9	TGTGCCAGCAGCTACACTTCGGCTTACACCATATATTTT	CASSYTSAYTIYF
.	TRBJ1-1	.	TRBV18	TGTGCCAGCTCACCACCGGGAACAGGCGGATTCACTGAAGCTTTCTTT	CASSPPGTGGFTEAFF
TRBD2	TRBJ2-3	few	TRBV3-1	TGTGCCAGCAGCCAAGATGTTGTCGGGGGGGCCGGAGATACGCAGTATTTT	CASSQDVVGGAGDTQYF
TRBD1	TRBJ1-2	few	TRBV6-2/TRBV6-3	TGTGCCAGCAGTTGGACAGGGGCTAGCGCGAAAAACTATGGCTACACCTTC	CASSWTGASAKNYGYTF
.	TRBJ1-5	.	TRBV7-9	TGTGCCAGCAGCTTATCAGGGACCGATCAGCCCCAGCATTTT	CASSLSGTDQPQHF
TRBD1	TRBJ1-2	few	TRBV12-3/TRBV12-4	TGTGCCAGCAGTGCCGGACAGGGCGGGTATGGCTACACCTTC	CASSAGQGGYGYTF
.	TRBJ1-5	few	TRBV7-2	TGTGCCAGCAGCTTCGACAGCCAACGGCCCCAGCATTTT	CASSFDSQRPQHF
.	TRBJ2-3	.	TRBV6-2/TRBV6-3	TGTGCCAGCAGTGTCGGTGGGGGGGCCACAGATACGCAGTATTTT	CASSVGGGATDTQYF
TRBD2	TRBJ2-3	.	TRBV7-2	TGTGCCAGCAGCTTGGGACTAGCGGGGGGGATCAGCACAGATACGCAGTATTTT	CASSLGLAGGISTDTQYF
.	TRBJ2-4	.	TRBV28	TGTGCCAGCAGTTTATTGGGCCAAAACCCAAACATTCAGTACTTC	CASSLLGQNPNIQYF
TRBD1	TRBJ2-7	few	TRBV6-1	TGTGCCAGCAGCCGGACAGGGGCCGACTACGAGCAGTACTTC	CASSRTGADYEQYF
.	TRBJ1-4	.	TRBV7-8	TGTGCCAGCAGCTTAAACTGGGGCCCGACCGAAAAACTGTTTTTT	CASSLNWGPTEKLFF
.	TRBJ2-7	.	TRBV27	TGTGCCAGCAGTTCCGTCGGCCACTCCTACGAGCAGTACTTC	CASSSVGHSYEQYF
.	TRBJ2-6	many	TRBV18	TGTGCCAGCTCACTCAGACAGGACTCTGGGGCCAACGTCCTGACTTTC	CASSLRQDSGANVLTF